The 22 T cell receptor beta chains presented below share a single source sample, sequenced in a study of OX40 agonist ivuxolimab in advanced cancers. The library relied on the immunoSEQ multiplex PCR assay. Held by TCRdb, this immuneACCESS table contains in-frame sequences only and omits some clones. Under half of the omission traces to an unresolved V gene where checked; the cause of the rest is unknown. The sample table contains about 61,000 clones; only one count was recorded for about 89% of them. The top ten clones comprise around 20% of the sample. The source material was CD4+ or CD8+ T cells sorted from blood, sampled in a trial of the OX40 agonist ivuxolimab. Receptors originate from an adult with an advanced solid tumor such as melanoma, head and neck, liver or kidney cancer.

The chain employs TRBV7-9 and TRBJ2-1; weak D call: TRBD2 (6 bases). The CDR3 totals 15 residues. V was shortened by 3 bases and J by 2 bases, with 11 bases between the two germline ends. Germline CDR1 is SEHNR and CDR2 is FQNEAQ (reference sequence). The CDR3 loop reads CASSLGGVAYNEQFF. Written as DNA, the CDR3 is TGTGCCAGCAGCTTGGGCGGGGTGGCCTACAATGAGCAGTTCTTC.

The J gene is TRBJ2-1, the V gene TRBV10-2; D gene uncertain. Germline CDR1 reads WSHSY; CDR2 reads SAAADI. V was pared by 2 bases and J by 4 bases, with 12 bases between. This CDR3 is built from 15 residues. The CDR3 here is CASSEGMGLYNEQFF. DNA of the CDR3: TGCGCCAGCAGTGAGGGGATGGGTCTATACAATGAGCAGTTCTTC.

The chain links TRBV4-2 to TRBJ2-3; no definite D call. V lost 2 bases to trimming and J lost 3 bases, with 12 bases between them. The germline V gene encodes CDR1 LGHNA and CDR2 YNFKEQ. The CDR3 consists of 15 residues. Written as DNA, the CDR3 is TGTGCCAGCAGCCAACCCAGCTGGGATACAGATACGCAGTATTTT. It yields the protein CASSQPSWDTDTQYF.

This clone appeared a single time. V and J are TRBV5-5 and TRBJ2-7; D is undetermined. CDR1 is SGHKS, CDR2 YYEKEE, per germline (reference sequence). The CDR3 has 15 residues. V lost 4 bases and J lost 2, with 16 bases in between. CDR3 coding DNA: TGTGCCAGCAGCCTTGAACTTGGCGGCACCTACGAGCAGTACTTC. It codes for CASSLELGGTYEQYF.

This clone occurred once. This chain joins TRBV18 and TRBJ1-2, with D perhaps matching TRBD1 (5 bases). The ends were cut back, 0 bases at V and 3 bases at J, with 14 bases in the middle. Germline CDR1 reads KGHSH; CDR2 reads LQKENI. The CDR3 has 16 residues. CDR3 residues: CASSPPPAGADYGYTF. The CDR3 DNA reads TGTGCCAGCTCACCACCCCCCGCCGGGGCAGACTATGGCTACACCTTC. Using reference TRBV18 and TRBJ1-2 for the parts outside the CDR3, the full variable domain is NAGVMQNPRHLVRRRGQEARLRCSPMKGHSHVYWYRQLPEEGLKFMVYLQKENIIDESGMPKERFSAEFPKEGPSILRIQQVVRGDSAAYFCASSPPPAGADYGYTFGSGTRLTVV.

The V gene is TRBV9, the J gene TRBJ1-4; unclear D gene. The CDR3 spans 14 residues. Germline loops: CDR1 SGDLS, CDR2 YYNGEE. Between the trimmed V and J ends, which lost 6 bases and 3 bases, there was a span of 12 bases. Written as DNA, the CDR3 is TGTGCCAGCAATCTATTTTGGGCTAATGAAAAACTGTTTTTT. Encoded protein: CASNLFWANEKLFF.

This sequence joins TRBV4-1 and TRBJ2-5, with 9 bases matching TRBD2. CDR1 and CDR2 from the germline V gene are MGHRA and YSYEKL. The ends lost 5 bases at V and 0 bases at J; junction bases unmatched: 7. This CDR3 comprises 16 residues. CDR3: CASSDTGTSYQETQYF. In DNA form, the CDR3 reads TGCGCCAGCAGCGACACCGGGACTAGCTACCAAGAGACCCAGTACTTC.

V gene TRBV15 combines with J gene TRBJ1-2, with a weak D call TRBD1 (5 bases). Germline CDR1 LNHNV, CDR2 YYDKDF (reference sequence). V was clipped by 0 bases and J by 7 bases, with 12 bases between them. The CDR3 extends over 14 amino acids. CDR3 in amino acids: CATSRDLGGGGYTF. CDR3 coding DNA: TGTGCCACCAGCAGAGATCTCGGGGGGGGTGGCTACACCTTC.

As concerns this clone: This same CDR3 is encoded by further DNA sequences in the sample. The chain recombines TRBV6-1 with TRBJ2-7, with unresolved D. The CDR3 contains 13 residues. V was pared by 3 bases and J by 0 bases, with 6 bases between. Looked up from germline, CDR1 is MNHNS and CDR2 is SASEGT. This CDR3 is CASSDFSSYEQYF. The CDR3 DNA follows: TGTGCCAGCAGTGATTTCAGCTCCTACGAGCAGTACTTC.

The CDR3 coding sequence is TGTGCCAGCAGCTTTGTATTCGGGACAGGCACCTACGAGCAGTACTTC. Protein product: CASSFVFGTGTYEQYF. This chain connects TRBV5-8 to TRBJ2-7; 8 positions agree with TRBD1. J was trimmed by 2 bases and V by 2 bases; bases with no gene match: 9. The CDR3 is 16 residues long. The germline CDR1 and CDR2 sequences are SGHTS and YDEGEE.

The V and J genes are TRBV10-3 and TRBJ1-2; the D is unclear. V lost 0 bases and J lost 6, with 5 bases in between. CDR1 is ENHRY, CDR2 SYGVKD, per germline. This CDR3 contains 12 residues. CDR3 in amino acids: CAISESGDGYTF. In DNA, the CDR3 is TGTGCCATCAGTGAGTCCGGCGATGGCTACACCTTC.

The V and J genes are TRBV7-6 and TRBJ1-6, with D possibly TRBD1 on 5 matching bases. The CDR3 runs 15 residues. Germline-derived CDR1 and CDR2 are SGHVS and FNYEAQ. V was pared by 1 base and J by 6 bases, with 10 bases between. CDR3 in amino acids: CASSLGGEGNSPLHF. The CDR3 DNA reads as TGTGCCAGCAGCTTAGGAGGGGAGGGTAATTCACCCCTCCACTTT.

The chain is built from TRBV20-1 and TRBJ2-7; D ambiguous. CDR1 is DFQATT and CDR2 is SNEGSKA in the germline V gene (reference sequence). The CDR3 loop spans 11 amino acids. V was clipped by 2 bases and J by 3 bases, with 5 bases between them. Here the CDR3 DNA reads TGCAGTGCTAGATATGTCTACGAGCAGTACTTC. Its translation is CSARYVYEQYF.

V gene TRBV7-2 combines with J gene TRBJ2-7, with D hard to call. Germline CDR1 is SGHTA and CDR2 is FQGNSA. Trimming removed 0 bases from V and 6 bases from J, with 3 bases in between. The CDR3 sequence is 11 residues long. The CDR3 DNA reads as TGTGCCAGCAGCTTAGCGGGCGAGCAGTACTTC. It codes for CASSLAGEQYF.

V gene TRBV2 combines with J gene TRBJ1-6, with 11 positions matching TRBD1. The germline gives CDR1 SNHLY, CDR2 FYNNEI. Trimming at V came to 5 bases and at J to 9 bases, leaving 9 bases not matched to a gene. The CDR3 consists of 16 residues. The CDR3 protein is CASSPLLDRGLSPLHF. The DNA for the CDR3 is TGTGCCAGCAGTCCCCTTTTGGACAGGGGGCTTTCACCCCTCCACTTT.

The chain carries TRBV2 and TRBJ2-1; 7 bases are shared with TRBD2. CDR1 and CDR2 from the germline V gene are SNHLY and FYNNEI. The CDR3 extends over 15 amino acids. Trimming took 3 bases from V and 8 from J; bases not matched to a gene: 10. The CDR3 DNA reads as TGTGCCAGCAGTGATTGGCGGGGGAGGGAGGATGAGCAGTTCTTC. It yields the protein CASSDWRGREDEQFF.

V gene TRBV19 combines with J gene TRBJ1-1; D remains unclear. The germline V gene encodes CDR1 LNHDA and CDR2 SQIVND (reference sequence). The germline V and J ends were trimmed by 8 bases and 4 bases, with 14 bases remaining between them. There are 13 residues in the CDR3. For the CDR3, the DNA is TGTGCCAGTGAACTGGGAGGGAGCACTGAAGCTTTCTTT. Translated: CASELGGSTEAFF.

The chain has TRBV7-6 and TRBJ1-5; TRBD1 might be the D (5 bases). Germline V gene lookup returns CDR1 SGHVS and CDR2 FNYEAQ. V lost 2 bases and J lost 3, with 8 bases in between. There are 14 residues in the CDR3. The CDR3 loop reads CASSLSGPNQPQHF. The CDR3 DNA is TGTGCCAGCAGCTTATCAGGGCCCAATCAGCCCCAGCATTTT.

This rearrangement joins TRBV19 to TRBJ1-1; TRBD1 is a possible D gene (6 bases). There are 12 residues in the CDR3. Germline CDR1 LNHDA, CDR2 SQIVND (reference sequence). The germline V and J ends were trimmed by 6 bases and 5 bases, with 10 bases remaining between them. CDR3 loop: CASSNGQTEAFF. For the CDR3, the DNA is TGTGCCAGTAGCAATGGACAGACTGAAGCTTTCTTT.

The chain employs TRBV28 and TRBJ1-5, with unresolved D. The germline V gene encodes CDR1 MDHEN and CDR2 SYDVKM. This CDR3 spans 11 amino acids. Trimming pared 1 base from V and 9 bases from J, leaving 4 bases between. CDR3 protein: CASSLSGPQHF. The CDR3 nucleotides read TGTGCCAGCAGTTTATCAGGGCCCCAGCATTTT.

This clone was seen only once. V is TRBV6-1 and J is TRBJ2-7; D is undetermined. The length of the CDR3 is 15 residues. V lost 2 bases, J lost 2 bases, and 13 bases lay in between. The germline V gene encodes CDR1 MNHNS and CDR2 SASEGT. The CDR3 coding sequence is TGTGCCAGCAGTGAATATCTCCAGGAAACCTACGAGCAGTACTTC. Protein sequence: CASSEYLQETYEQYF.

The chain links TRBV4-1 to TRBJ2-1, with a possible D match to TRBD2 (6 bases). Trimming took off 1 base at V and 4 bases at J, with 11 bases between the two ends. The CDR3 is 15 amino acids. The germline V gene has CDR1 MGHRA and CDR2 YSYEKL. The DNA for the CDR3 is TGCGCCAGCAGCCAAGCAACGGGGGAATACAATGAGCAGTTCTTC. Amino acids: CASSQATGEYNEQFF.